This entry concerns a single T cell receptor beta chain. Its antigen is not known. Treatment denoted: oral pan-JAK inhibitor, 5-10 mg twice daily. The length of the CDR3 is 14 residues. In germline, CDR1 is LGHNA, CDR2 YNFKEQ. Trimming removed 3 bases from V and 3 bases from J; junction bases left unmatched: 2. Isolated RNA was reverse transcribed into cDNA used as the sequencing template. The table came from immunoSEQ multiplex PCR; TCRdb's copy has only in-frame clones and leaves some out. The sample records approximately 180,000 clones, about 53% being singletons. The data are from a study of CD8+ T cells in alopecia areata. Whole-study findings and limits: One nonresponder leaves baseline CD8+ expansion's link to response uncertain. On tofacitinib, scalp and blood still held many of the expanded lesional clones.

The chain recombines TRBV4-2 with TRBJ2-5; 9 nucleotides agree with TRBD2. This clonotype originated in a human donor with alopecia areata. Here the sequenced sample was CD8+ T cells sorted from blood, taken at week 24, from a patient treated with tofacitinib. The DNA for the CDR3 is TGTGCCAGCAGCCAGTTAGCGGGGGAAGAGACCCAGTACTTC. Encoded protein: CASSQLAGEETQYF.